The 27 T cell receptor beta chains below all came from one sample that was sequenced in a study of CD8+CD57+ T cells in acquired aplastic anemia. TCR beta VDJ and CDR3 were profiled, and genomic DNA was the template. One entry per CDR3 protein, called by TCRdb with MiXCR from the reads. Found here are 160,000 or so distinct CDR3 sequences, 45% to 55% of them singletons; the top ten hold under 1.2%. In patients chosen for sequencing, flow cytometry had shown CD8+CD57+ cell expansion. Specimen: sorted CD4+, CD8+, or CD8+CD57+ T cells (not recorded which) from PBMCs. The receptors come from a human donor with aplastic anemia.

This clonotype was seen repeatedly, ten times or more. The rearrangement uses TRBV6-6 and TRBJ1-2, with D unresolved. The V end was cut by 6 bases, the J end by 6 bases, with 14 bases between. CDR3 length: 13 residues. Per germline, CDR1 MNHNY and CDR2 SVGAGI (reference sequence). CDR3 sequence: CASRFTANHGYTF. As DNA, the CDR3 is TGTGCCAGCAGGTTCACAGCTAATCATGGCTACACCTTC.

The CDR3 protein is CASSLGQGKYEQYF. For the CDR3, the DNA is TGCGCCAGCAGCTTGGGGCAGGGTAAATACGAGCAGTACTTC. This chain links TRBV5-1 with TRBJ2-7, with a weak D call TRBD1 (5 bases). The CDR3 runs to 14 residues. Trimming took 0 bases from V and 4 from J, leaving 11 bases between them. CDR1 and CDR2 from the germline V gene are SGHRS and YFSETQ. The full variable domain, its missing parts supplied by reference TRBV5-1 and TRBJ2-7, is KAGVTQTPRYLIKTRGQQVTLSCSPISGHRSVSWYQQTPGQGLQFLFEYFSETQRNKGNFPGRFSGRQFSNSRSEMNVSTLELGDSALYLCASSLGQGKYEQYFGPGTRLTVT.

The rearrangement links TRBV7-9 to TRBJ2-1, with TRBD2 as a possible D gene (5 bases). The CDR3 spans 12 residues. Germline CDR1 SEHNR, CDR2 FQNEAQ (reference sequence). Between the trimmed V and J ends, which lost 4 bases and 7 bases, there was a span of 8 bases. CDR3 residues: CASSWRVNEQFF. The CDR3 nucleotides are TGTGCCAGCAGCTGGCGGGTAAATGAGCAGTTCTTC.

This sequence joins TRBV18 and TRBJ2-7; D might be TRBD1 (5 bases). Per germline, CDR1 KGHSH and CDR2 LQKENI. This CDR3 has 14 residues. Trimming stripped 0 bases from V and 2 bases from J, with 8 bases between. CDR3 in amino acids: CASSPPIGAYEQYF. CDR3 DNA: TGTGCCAGCTCACCACCGATAGGGGCCTACGAGCAGTACTTC.

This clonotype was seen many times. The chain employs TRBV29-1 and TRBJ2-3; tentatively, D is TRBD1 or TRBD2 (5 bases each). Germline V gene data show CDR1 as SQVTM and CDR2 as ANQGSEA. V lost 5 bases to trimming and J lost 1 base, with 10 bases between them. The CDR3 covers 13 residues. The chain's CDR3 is CSVQGDRTDTQYF. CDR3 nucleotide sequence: TGCAGCGTTCAGGGAGACCGCACAGATACGCAGTATTTT.

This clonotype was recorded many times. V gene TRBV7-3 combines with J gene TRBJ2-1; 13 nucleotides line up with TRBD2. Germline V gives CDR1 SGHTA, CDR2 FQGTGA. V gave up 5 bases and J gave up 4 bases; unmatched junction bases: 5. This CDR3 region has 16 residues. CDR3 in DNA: TGTGCCAGCAGCCCGGGACTAGCGGGGATATACAATGAGCAGTTCTTC. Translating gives CASSPGLAGIYNEQFF. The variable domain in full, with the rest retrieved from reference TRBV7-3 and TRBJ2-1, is GAGVSQTPSNKVTEKGKYVELRCDPISGHTALYWYRQSLGQGPEFLIYFQGTGAADDSGLPNDRFFAVRPEGSVSTLKIQRTERGDSAVYLCASSPGLAGIYNEQFFGPGTRLTVL.

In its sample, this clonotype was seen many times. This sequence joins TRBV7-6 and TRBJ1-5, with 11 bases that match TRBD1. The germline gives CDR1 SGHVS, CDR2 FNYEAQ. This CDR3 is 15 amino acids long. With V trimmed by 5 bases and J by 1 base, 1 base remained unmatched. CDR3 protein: CASSRDRGSNQPQHF. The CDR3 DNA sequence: TGTGCCAGCAGCAGGGACAGGGGGAGCAATCAGCCCCAGCATTTT.

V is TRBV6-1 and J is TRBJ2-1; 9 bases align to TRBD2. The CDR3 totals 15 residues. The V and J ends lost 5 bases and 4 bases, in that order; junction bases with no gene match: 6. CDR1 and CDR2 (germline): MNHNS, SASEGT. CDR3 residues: CASSSGGGEYNEQFF. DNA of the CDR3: TGTGCCAGCAGTAGTGGCGGGGGGGAATACAATGAGCAGTTCTTC.

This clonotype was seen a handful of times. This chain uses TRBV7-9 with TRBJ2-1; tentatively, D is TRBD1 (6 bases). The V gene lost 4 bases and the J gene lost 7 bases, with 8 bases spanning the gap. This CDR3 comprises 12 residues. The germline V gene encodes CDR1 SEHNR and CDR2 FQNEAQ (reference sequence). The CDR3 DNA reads TGTGCCAGCAGCTCACAGGGTAATGAGCAGTTCTTC. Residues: CASSSQGNEQFF.

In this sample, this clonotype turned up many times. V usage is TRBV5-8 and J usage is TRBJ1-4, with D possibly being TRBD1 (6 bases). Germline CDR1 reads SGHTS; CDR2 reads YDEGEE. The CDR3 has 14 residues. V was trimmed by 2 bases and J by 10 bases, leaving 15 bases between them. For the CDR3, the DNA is TGTGCCAGCAGCTTACAGGGCCGCGCTGGAAAACTGTTTTTT. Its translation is CASSLQGRAGKLFF.

The CDR3 sequence: CATSEQPVSEYTGELFF. The CDR3 DNA is TGTGCCACCAGTGAGCAACCCGTAAGCGAGTACACCGGGGAGCTGTTTTTT. V and J are TRBV24-1 and TRBJ2-2; D is unresolved. The germline gives CDR1 KGHDR, CDR2 SFDVKD. The CDR3 runs to 17 residues. With 4 bases removed from V and 3 bases from J, the gap between germline ends came to 17 bases.

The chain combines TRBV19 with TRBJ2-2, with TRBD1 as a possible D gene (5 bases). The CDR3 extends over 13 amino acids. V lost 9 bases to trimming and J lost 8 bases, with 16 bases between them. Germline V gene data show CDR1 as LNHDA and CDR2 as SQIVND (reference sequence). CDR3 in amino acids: CASLPPGPGELFF. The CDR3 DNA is TGTGCCAGCCTGCCCCCAGGGCCTGGGGAGCTGTTTTTT.

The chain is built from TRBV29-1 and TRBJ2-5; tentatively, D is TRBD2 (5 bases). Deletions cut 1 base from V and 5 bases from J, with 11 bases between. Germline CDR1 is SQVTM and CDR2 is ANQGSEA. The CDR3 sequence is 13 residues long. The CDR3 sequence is CSVEAYQRETQYF. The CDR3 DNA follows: TGCAGCGTTGAAGCTTACCAGCGGGAGACCCAGTACTTC.

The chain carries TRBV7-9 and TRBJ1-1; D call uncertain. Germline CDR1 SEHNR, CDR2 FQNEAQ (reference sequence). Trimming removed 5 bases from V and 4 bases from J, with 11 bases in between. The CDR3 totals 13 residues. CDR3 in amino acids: CASSREGVTEAFF. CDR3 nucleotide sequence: TGTGCCAGCAGCAGAGAGGGTGTCACTGAAGCTTTCTTT.

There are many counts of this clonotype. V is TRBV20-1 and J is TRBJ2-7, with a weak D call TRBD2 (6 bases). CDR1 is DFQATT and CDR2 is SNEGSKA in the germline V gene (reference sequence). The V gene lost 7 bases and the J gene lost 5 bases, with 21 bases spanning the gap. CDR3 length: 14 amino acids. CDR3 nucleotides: TGCAGTGGAGGGAGGTTGTCGGGGAGCCACGAGCAGTACTTC. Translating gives CSGGRLSGSHEQYF.

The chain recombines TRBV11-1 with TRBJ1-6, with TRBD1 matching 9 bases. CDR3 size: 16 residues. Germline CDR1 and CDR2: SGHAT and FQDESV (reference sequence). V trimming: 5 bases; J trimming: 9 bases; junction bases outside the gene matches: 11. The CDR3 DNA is TGTGCCAGCAGCCCATTAACTGGACAGGGGAGTTCACCCCTCCACTTT. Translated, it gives CASSPLTGQGSSPLHF. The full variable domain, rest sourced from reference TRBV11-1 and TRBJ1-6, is EAEVAQSPRYKITEKSQAVAFWCDPISGHATLYWYRQILGQGPELLVQFQDESVVDDSQLPKDRFSAERLKGVDSTLKIQPAELGDSAMYLCASSPLTGQGSSPLHFGNGTRLTVT.

CDR3 bases: TGTGCCAGCAGCCCGGACGGCCCCTATGGCTACACCTTC. It specifies CASSPDGPYGYTF. The chain joins TRBV7-9 to TRBJ1-2; no firm D call. Trimming stripped 5 bases from V and 4 bases from J, with 11 bases between. This CDR3 comprises 13 residues. CDR1 is SEHNR, CDR2 FQNEAQ, per germline (reference sequence).

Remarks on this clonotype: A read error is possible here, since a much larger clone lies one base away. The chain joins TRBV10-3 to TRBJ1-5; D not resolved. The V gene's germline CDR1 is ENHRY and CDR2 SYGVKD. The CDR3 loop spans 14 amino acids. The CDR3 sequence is CASSVLGRDQPQHF. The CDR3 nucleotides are TGTGCCAGCAGTGTACTGGGCCGGGATCAGCCCCAGCATTTT.

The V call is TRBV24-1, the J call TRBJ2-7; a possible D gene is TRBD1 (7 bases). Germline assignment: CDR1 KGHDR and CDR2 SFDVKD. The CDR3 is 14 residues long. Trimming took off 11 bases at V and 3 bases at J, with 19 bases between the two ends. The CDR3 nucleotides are TGTGCCAGCGGAGACAGGGCGGGGTTCTACGAGCAGTACTTC. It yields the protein CASGDRAGFYEQYF.

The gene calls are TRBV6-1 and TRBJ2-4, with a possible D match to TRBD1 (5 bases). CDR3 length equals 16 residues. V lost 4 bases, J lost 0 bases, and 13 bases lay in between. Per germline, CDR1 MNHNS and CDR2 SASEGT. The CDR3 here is CASSVGQGIAKNIQYF. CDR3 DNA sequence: TGTGCCAGCAGTGTCGGACAAGGAATAGCCAAAAACATTCAGTACTTC.

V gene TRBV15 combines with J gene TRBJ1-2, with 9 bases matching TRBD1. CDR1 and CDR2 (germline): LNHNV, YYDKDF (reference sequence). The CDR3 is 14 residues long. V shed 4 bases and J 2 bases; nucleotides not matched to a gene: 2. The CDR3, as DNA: TGTGCCACCAGCATAGGACAGGGGAACTATGGCTACACCTTC. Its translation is CATSIGQGNYGYTF.

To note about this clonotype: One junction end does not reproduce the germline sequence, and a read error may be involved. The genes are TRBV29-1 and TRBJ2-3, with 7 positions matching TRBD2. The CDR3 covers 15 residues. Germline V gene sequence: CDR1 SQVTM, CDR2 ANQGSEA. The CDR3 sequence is CSVPLGRGSTDTHYF. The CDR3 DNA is TGCAGCGTCCCCCTCGGGCGGGGGAGCACAGATACGCACTATTTT.

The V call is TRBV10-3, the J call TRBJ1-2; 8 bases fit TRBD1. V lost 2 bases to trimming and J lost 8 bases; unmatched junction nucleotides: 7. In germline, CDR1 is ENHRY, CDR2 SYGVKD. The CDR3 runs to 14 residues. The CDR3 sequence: CAISETRQGYGYTF. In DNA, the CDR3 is TGTGCCATCAGTGAGACCCGACAGGGGTACGGCTACACCTTC.

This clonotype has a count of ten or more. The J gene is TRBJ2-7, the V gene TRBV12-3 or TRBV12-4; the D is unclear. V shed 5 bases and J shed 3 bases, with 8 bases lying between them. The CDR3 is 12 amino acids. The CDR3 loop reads CASSLGYYEQYF. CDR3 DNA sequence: TGTGCCAGCAGTCTCGGGTACTACGAGCAGTACTTC.

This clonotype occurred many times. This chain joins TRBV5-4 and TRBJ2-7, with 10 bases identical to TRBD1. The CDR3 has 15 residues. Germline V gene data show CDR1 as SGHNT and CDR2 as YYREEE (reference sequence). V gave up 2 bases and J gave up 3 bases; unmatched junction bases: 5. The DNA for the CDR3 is TGTGCCAGCAGCTTAGGACAGGGGGAGAGCTACGAGCAGTACTTC. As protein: CASSLGQGESYEQYF.

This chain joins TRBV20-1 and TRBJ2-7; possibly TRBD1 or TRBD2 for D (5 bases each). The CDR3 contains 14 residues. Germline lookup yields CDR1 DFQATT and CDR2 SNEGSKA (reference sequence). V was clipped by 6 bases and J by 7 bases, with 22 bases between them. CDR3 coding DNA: TGCAGTGCCAGGATGGGACCGGCATCTGGAGAGCAGTACTTC. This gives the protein CSARMGPASGEQYF.

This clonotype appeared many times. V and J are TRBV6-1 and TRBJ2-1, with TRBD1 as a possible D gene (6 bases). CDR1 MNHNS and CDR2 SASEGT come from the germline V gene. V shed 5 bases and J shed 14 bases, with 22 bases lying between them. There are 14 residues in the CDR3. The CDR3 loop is CASSQIRDTLRKFF. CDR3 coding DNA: TGTGCCAGCAGTCAGATCCGGGACACCCTTCGGAAGTTCTTC.